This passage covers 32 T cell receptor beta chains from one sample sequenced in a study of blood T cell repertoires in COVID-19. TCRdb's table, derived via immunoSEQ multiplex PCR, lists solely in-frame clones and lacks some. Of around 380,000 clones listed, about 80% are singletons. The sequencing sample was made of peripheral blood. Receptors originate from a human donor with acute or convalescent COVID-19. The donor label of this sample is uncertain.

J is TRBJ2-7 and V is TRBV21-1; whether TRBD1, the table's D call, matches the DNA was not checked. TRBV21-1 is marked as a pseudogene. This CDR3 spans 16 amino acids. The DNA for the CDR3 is TGTGCCAGCAGCTCGACCGTGGAAAACAGAGCCTACGAGCAGTACTTC. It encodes CASSSTVENRAYEQYF.

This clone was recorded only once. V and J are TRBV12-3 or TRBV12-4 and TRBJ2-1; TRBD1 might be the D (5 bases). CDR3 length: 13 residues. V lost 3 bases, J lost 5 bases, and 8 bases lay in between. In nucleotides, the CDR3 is TGTGCCAGCAGTTTTTGGGGCCACAATGAGCAGTTCTTC. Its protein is CASSFWGHNEQFF.

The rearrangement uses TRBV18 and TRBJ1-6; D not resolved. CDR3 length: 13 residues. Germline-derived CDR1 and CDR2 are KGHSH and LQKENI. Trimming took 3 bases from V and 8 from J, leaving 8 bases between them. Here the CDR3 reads CASSPHGDSPLHF. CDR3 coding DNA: TGTGCCAGCTCACCCCACGGGGATTCACCCCTCCACTTT.

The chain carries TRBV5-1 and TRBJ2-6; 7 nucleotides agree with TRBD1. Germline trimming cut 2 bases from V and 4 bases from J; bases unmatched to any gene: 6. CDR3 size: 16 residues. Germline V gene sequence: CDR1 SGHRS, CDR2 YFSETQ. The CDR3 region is CASSLGGRRGANVLTF. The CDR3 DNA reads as TGCGCCAGCAGCTTAGGGGGCAGGCGAGGGGCCAACGTCCTGACTTTC.

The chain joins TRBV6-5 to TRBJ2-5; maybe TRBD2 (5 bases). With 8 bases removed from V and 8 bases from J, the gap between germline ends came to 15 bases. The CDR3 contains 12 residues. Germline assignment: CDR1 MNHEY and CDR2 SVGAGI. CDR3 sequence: CASQSGAKTQYF. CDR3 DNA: TGTGCCAGCCAGAGCGGCGCAAAAACCCAGTACTTC.

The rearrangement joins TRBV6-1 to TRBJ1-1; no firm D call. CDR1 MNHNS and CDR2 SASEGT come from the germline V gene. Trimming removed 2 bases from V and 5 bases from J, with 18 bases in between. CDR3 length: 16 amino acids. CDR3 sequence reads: CASSERAVGRATEAFF. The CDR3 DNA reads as TGTGCCAGCAGTGAAAGGGCGGTCGGGCGGGCGACTGAAGCTTTCTTT.

The CDR3 region has the DNA TGTGCCAGTAAAATGCGGGGGACTGAAGCTTTCTTT. Amino acid sequence: CASKMRGTEAFF. The rearrangement links TRBV19 to TRBJ1-1, with D tentatively TRBD1 (5 bases). Germline V gives CDR1 LNHDA, CDR2 SQIVND (reference sequence). The ends were cut back, 7 bases at V and 5 bases at J, with 11 bases in the middle. The CDR3 is made up of 12 amino acids.

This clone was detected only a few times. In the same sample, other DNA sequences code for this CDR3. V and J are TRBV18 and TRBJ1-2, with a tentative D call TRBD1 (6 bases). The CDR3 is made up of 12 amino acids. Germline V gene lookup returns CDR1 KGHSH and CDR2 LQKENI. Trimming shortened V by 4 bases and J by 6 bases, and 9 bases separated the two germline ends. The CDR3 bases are TGTGCCAGCTCACTTCAGGGGAATGGCTACACCTTC. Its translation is CASSLQGNGYTF.

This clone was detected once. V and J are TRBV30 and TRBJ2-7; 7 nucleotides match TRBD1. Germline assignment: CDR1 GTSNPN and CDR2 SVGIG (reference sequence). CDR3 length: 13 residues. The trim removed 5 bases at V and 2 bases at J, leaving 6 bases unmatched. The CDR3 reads CAWSRDSTYEQYF. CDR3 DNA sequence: TGTGCCTGGTCCCGGGACAGTACCTACGAGCAGTACTTC.

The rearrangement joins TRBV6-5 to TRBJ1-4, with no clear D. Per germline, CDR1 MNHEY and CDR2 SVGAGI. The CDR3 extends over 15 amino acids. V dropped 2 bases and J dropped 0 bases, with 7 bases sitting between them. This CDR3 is CASSYEATTNEKLFF. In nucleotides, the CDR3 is TGTGCCAGCAGTTACGAAGCGACAACTAATGAAAAACTGTTTTTT.

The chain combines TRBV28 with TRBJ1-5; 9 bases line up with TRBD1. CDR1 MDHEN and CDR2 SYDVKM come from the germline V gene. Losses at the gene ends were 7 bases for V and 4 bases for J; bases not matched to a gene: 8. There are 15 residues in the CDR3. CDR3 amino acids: CASNAGQGRNQPQHF. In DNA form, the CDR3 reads TGTGCCAGCAACGCTGGACAGGGGCGAAATCAGCCCCAGCATTTT.

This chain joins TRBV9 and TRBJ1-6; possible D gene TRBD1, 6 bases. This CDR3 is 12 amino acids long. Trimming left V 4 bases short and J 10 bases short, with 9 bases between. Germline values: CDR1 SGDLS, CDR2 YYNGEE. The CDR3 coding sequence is TGTGCCAGCAGCACACAGGGCTCACCCCTCCACTTT. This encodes CASSTQGSPLHF. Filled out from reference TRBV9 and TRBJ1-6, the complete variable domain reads DSGVTQTPKHLITATGQRVTLRCSPRSGDLSVYWYQQSLDQGLQFLIQYYNGEERAKGNILERFSAQQFPDLHSELNLSSLELGDSALYFCASSTQGSPLHFGNGTRLTVT.

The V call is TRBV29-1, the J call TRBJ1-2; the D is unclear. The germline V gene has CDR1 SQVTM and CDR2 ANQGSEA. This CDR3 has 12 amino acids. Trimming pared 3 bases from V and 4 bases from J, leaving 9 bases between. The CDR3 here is CSVDDTIYGYTF. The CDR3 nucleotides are TGCAGCGTTGATGACACCATCTATGGCTACACCTTC.

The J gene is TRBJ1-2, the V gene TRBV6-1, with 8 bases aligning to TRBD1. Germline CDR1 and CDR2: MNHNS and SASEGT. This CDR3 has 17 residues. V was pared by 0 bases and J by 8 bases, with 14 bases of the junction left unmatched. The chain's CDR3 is CASSEAELGRGQRGYTF. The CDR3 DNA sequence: TGTGCCAGCAGTGAAGCTGAATTAGGCAGGGGGCAAAGAGGCTACACCTTC.

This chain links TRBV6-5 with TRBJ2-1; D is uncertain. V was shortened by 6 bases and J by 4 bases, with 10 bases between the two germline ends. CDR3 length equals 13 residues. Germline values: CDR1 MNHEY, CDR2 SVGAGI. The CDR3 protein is CASSITVYNEQFF. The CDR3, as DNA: TGTGCCAGCAGCATCACTGTGTACAATGAGCAGTTCTTC.

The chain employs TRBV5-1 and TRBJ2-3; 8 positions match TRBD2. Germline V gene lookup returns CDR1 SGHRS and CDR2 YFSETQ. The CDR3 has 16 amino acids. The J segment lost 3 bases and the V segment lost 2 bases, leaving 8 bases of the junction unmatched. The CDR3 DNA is TGCGCCAGCAGCTTAGAAACGGGGGGGAGGACAGATACGCAGTATTTT. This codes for CASSLETGGRTDTQYF.

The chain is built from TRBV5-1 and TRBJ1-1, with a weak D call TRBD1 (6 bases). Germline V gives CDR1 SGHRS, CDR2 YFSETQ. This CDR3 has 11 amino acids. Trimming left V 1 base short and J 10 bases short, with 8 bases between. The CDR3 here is CASSLTGPAFF. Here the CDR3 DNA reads TGCGCCAGCAGCTTGACAGGGCCAGCTTTCTTT.

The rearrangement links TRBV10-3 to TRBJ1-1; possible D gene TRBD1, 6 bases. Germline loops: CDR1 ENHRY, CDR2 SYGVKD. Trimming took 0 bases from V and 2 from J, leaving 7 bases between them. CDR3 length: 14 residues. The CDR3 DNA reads TGTGCCATCAGTGAGTCGGACAGCAACACTGAAGCTTTCTTT. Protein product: CAISESDSNTEAFF.

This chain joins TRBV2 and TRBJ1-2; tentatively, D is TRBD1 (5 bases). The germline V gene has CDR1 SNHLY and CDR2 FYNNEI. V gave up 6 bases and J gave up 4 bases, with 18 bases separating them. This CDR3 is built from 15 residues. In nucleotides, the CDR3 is TGTGCCAGCAGAGCGGGACTTTCACTTCCCTATGGCTACACCTTC. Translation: CASRAGLSLPYGYTF.

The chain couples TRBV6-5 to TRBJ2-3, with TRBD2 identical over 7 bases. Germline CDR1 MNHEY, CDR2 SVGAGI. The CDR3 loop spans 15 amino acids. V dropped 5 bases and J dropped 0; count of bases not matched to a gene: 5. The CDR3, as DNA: TGTGCCAGCAGTAGGCCTAGCGGAAGCACAGATACGCAGTATTTT. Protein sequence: CASSRPSGSTDTQYF.

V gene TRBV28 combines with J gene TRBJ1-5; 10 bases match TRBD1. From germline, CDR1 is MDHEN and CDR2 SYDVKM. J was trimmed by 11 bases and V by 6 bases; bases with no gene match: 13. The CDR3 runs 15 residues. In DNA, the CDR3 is TGTGCCAGCAGAGAGTCTCGACAGGGGGCGCGAACCCAGCATTTT. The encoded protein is CASRESRQGARTQHF.

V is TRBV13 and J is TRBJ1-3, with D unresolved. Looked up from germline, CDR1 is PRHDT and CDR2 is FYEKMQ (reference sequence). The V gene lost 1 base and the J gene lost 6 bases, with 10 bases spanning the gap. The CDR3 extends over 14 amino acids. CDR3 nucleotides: TGTGCCAGCAGCTTAGCTGGGCTTCAAAACACCATATATTTT. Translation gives CASSLAGLQNTIYF.

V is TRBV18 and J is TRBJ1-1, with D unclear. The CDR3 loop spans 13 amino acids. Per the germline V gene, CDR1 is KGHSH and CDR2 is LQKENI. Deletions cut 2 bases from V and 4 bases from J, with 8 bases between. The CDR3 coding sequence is TGTGCCAGCTCACCATCGGGGAGCACTGAAGCTTTCTTT. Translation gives CASSPSGSTEAFF. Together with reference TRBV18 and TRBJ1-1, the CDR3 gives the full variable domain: NAGVMQNPRHLVRRRGQEARLRCSPMKGHSHVYWYRQLPEEGLKFMVYLQKENIIDESGMPKERFSAEFPKEGPSILRIQQVVRGDSAAYFCASSPSGSTEAFFGQGTRLTVV.

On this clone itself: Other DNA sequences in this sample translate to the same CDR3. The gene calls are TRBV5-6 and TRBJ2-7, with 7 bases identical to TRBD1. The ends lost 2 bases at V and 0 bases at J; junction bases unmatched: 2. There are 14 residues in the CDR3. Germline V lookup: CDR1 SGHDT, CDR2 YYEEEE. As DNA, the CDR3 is TGTGCCAGCAGCTTTGGGACAGCCTCCTACGAGCAGTACTTC. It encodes CASSFGTASYEQYF.

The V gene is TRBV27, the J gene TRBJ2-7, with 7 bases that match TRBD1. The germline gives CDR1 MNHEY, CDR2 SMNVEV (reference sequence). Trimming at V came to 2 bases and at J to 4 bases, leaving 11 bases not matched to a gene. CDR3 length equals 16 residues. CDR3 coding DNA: TGTGCCAGCAGTTTAGGCCCCCCGGGACAGATATACGAGCAGTACTTC. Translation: CASSLGPPGQIYEQYF.

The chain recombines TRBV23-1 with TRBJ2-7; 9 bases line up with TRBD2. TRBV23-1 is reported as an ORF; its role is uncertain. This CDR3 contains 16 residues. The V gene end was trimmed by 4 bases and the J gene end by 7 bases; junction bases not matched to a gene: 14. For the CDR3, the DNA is TGCGCCAGCAGTCCCCCGACTGAGCGGGGGGCAGAGGAGCAGTACTTC. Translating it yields CASSPPTERGAEEQYF.

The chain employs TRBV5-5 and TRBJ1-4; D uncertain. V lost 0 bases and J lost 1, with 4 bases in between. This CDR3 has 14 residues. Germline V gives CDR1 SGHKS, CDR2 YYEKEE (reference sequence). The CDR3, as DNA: TGTGCCAGCAGCTTGGCTCGAACTAATGAAAAACTGTTTTTT. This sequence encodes CASSLARTNEKLFF.

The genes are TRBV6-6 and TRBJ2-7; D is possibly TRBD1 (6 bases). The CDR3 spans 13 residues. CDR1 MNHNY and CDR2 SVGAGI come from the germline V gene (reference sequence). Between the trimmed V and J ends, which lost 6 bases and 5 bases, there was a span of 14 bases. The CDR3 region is CASRYGTSHEQYF. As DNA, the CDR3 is TGTGCCAGCAGGTACGGGACATCCCACGAGCAGTACTTC.

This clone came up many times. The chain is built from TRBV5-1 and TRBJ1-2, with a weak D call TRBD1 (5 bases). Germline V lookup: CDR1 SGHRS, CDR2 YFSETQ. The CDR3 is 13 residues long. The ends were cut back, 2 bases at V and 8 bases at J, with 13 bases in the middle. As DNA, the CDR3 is TGCGCCAGCAGCTTATCAGACAGCGCCGGCTACACCTTC. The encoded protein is CASSLSDSAGYTF.

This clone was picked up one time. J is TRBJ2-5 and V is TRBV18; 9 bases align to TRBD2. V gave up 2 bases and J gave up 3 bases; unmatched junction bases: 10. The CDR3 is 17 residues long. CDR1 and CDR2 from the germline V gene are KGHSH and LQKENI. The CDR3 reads CASSPGRAGGPEETQYF. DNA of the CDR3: TGTGCCAGCTCACCAGGTCGGGCGGGGGGGCCCGAAGAGACCCAGTACTTC.

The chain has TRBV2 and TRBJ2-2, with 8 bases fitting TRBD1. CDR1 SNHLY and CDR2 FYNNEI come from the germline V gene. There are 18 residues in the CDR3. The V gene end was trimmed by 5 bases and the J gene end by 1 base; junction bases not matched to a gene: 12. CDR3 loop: CASSYHGQGMMNTGELFF. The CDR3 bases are TGTGCCAGCAGTTACCATGGACAGGGAATGATGAACACCGGGGAGCTGTTTTTT.

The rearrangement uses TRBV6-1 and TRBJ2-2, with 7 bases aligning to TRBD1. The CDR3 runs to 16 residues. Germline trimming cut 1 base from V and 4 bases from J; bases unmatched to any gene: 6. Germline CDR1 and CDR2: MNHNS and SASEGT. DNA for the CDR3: TGTGCCAGCAGTGAAGTTGGCAGGGGGTCCACCGGGGAGCTGTTTTTT. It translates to CASSEVGRGSTGELFF.